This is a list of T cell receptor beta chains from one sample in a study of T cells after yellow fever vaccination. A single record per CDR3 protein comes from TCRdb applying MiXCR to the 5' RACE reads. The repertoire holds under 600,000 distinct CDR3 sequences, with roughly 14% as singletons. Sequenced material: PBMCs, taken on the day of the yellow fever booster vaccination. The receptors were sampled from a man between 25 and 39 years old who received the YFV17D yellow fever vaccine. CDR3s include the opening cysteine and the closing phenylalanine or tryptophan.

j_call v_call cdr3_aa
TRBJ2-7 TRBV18 CASSPPAVGSYEQYF
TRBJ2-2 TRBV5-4 CASSDVLNTGELFF
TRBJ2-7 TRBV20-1 CSVSRMDVLSYEQYF
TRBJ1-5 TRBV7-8 CASSATGSNVPQHF
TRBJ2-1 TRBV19 CASSRGGVPYNEQFF
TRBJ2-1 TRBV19 CASSIAGWMQGHEQFF
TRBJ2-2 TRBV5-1 CASSLTTGSALLFF
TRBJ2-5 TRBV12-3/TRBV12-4 CASSLVLQGVGETQYF
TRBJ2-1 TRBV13 CASNLRGSSYNEQFF
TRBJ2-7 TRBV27 CASKGLAGGPYEQYF
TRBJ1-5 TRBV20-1 CSASTGDWAQHF
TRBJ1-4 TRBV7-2 CASSLVGSGREKLFF
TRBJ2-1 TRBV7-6 CASSLTGSGPYNEQFF
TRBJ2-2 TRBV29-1 CSVEDRLVGELFF
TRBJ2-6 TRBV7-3 CASSLSRPSSGANVLTF
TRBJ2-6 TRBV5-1 CASSLPRSGANVLTF
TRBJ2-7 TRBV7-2 CASTHSSLAYEQYF
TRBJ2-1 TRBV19 CASNERTNEQFF
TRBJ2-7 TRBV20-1 CCARDLATLNSYEQYF
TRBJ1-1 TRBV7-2 CASTITAGMNTEAFF
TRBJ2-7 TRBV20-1 CSAGQGPYEQYF
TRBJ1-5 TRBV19 CASMGQGAVLNQPQHF
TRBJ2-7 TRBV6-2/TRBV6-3 CASSYSLAEWRF
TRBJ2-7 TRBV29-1 CSVKGHYEQYF
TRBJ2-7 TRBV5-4 CASSNQPGQDNYEQYF
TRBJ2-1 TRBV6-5 CATLRGGTATRVDEQFF
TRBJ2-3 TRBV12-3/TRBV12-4 CASRSPGTTDTQYF
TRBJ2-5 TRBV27 CASSPQTGRAETQYF